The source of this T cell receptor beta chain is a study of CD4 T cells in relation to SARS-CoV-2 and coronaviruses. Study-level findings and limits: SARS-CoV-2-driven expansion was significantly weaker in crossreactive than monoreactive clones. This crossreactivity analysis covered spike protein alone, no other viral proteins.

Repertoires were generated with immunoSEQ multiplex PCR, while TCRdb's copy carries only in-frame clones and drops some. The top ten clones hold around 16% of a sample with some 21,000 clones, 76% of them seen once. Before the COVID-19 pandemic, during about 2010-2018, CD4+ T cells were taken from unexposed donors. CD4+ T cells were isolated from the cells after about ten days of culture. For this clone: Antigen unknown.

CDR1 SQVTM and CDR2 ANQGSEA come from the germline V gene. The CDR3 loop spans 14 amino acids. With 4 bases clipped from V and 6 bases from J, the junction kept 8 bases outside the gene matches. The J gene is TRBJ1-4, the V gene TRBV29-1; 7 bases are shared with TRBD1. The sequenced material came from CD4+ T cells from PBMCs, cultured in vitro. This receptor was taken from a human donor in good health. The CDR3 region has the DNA TGCAGCGTTGGGGACAGCTCGGTCTATGAAAAACTGTTTTTT. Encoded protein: CSVGDSSVYEKLFF. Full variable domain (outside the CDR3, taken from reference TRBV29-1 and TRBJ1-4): SAVISQKPSRDICQRGTSLTIQCQVDSQVTMMFWYRQQPGQSLTLIATANQGSEATYESGFVIDKFPISRPNLTFSTLTVSNMSPEDSSIYLCSVGDSSVYEKLFFGSGTQLSVL.